These T cell receptor beta chains were read from a single sample in a study of T-cell memory formation after mild COVID-19. TCRdb recomputed calls from the 5' RACE reads with MiXCR, one row per CDR3 protein. The sample has hundreds of thousands of distinct CDR3 sequences, roughly a fifth seen once; the top ten hold approximately 8.4%. The source material was PBMCs or a T cell subset sorted from them (not recorded which). Receptors originate from an adult woman who had mild COVID-19 (a few samples of this study predate the infection). Cell type and time point are not known. Both conserved end residues are part of each CDR3. Fields, in order: clone size, V gene, J gene, CDR3 length, D gene, CDR3 protein, CDR3 DNA. D genes are given only for firm matches. Some rows have no size entry. The others give once, few or many, or a class for an expanded clone.

>.|TRBV6-6|TRBJ1-1|13|.
CASSPTDNTEAFF
TGTGCCAGCAGTCCTACAGATAACACTGAAGCTTTCTTT
>.|TRBV20-1|TRBJ1-2|15|.
CSVRPPLTGTYGYTF
TGCAGTGTCAGACCACCTCTGACGGGCACTTATGGCTACACCTTC
>few|TRBV7-6|TRBJ2-7|14|TRBD1
CASSFGTGEYEQYF
TGTGCCAGCAGCTTTGGGACAGGGGAGTACGAGCAGTACTTC
>.|TRBV29-1|TRBJ1-2|13|.
CSVERDVNYGYTF
TGCAGCGTTGAAAGGGACGTGAACTATGGCTACACCTTC
>.|TRBV4-1|TRBJ2-7|13|.
CASSRPDFYEQYF
TGCGCCAGCAGCCGCCCGGATTTCTACGAGCAGTACTTC
>many|TRBV5-4|TRBJ2-1|15|.
CASSSIVTSFNEQFF
TGTGCCAGCTCCTCTATAGTCACGTCGTTCAATGAGCAGTTCTTC
>few|TRBV11-2|TRBJ2-7|15|TRBD1
CASSFGADRVYEQYF
TGTGCCAGCAGCTTTGGCGCCGACAGGGTCTACGAGCAGTACTTC
>few|TRBV6-5|TRBJ2-2|16|.
CASSYLLTENTGELFF
TGTGCCAGCAGTTACTTACTTACGGAGAACACCGGGGAGCTGTTTTTT
>.|TRBV12-3/TRBV12-4|TRBJ1-1|14|TRBD1
CASNFNRGYTEAFF
TGTGCCAGCAACTTCAACAGGGGGTACACTGAAGCTTTCTTT
>.|TRBV29-1|TRBJ1-5|13|.
CSVCWGVNQPQHF
TGCAGCGTTTGTTGGGGGGTCAATCAGCCCCAGCATTTT
>.|TRBV7-6|TRBJ2-2|14|.
CASSSLSLRGELFF
TGTGCCAGCAGCTCTCTCTCCCTTAGGGGGGAGCTGTTTTTT
>few|TRBV4-1|TRBJ2-7|15|TRBD1
CASRELTGDPYEQYF
TGCGCCAGCAGAGAACTGACAGGGGACCCCTACGAGCAGTACTTC
>.|TRBV20-1|TRBJ1-6|14|.
CSAKIRGGNSPLHF
TGCAGTGCTAAGATCAGAGGGGGTAATTCACCCCTCCACTTT
>.|TRBV4-1|TRBJ2-1|12|.
CASSQESREQFF
TGCGCCAGCAGCCAAGAATCGCGTGAGCAGTTCTTC
>.|TRBV20-1|TRBJ2-4|14|.
CSASRDQGGGPQYF
TGCAGTGCTAGCAGGGACCAGGGGGGAGGGCCTCAGTACTTC
>few|TRBV4-1|TRBJ2-3|17|TRBD1
CASSLHGQGAEADTQYF
TGCGCCAGCAGCCTTCACGGACAGGGGGCGGAAGCAGATACGCAGTATTTT
>.|TRBV4-1|TRBJ2-3|16|TRBD2
CASSQEAGLSTDTQYF
TGCGCCAGCAGCCAAGAAGCGGGGCTTAGCACAGATACGCAGTATTTT
>.|TRBV7-9|TRBJ2-5|14|.
CASSLVQVQETQYF
TGTGCCAGCAGCTTAGTCCAGGTCCAAGAGACCCAGTACTTC
>.|TRBV18|TRBJ1-1|16|TRBD1
CASSPQGQALNTEAFF
TGTGCCAGCTCACCACAGGGACAGGCGTTGAACACTGAAGCTTTCTTT
>.|TRBV13|TRBJ2-1|14|TRBD2
CASLRLAGVNEQFF
TGTGCCAGTCTTCGACTAGCGGGAGTCAATGAGCAGTTCTTC
>.|TRBV9|TRBJ1-4|15|TRBD1
CASSITGGRLEKLFF
TGTGCCAGCAGCATCACAGGGGGCCGGTTGGAAAAACTGTTTTTT
>few|TRBV6-1|TRBJ1-5|16|TRBD1
CASSIFRDRLSQPQHF
TGTGCCAGCAGTATTTTCCGGGACAGGTTGAGCCAGCCCCAGCATTTT
>.|TRBV12-3/TRBV12-4|TRBJ1-2|13|.
CASSVGGFYGYTF
TGTGCCAGCAGTGTGGGTGGCTTCTATGGCTACACCTTC
>few|TRBV10-2|TRBJ2-2|11|.
CARPGPGELFF
TGCGCCAGGCCGGGTCCCGGGGAGCTGTTTTTT
>.|TRBV5-1|TRBJ2-1|14|.
CASSWRSSYNEQFF
TGCGCCAGCAGCTGGAGGAGCTCCTACAATGAGCAGTTCTTC
>.|TRBV20-1|TRBJ2-2|15|.
CSARPDHYNTGELFF
TGCAGTGCCAGACCGGACCATTATAACACCGGGGAGCTGTTTTTT
>few|TRBV20-1|TRBJ2-7|12|.
CSARSQRPEQYF
TGCAGTGCTAGGAGCCAGCGCCCCGAGCAGTACTTC
>few|TRBV30|TRBJ2-7|14|.
CAWRRVVMRAEQYF
TGTGCCTGGAGGAGAGTCGTCATGAGGGCCGAGCAGTACTTC
>.|TRBV6-5|TRBJ1-1|15|.
CASSYSIFLGTEAFF
TGTGCCAGCAGTTACTCGATATTTCTCGGGACTGAAGCTTTCTTT
>few|TRBV5-4|TRBJ2-5|13|.
CASSSTAEETQYF
TGTGCCAGCAGCTCGACAGCAGAAGAGACCCAGTACTTC
>few|TRBV19|TRBJ1-5|11|.
CSSGGYQPQHF
TGTAGCTCGGGGGGTTATCAGCCCCAGCATTTT
>few|TRBV7-6|TRBJ2-1|16|.
CASSPNLGVGYNEQFF
TGTGCCAGCAGCCCCAACCTGGGGGTCGGCTACAATGAGCAGTTCTTC
>many|TRBV5-5|TRBJ2-7|15|.
CASSLGIRGTYEQYF
TGTGCCAGCAGCTTGGGAATCCGGGGCACCTACGAGCAGTACTTC
>.|TRBV20-1|TRBJ2-5|15|TRBD2
CSATPSGDLQETQYF
TGCAGTGCTACCCCTAGCGGGGATCTCCAAGAGACCCAGTACTTC
>many|TRBV20-1|TRBJ2-7|14|TRBD2
CSARDVSGSYEQYF
TGCAGTGCTAGAGATGTTAGCGGGAGCTACGAGCAGTACTTC
>.|TRBV4-3|TRBJ2-1|15|TRBD1
CASSQDTGASNEQFF
TGCGCCAGCAGCCAAGATACAGGGGCTAGCAATGAGCAGTTCTTC
>.|TRBV11-2|TRBJ2-1|14|.
CASSWGDEVHEQFF
TGTGCCAGCAGCTGGGGGGATGAGGTCCATGAGCAGTTCTTC
>.|TRBV7-7|TRBJ2-1|14|.
CASSPYGRNNEQFF
TGTGCCAGCAGCCCGTATGGAAGAAACAATGAGCAGTTCTTC
>few|TRBV4-3|TRBJ2-3|13|TRBD2
CASSQGEGLTQYF
TGCGCCAGCAGCCAAGGGGAGGGCCTTACGCAGTATTTT
>few|TRBV2|TRBJ2-1|15|TRBD2
CASSDTSGRSGEQFF
TGTGCCAGCAGTGATACTAGCGGGAGGTCTGGTGAGCAGTTCTTC
>.|TRBV24-1|TRBJ2-1|16|TRBD1
CATSGQGARIRNEQFF
TGTGCCACCAGTGGACAGGGGGCAAGAATCCGGAATGAGCAGTTCTTC
>.|TRBV5-6|TRBJ2-7|14|TRBD1
CASSLGQGAKEQYF
TGTGCCAGCAGCTTGGGCCAGGGGGCGAAAGAGCAGTACTTC
>.|TRBV7-3|TRBJ2-1|16|TRBD1
CASSPGQGVTYNEQFF
TGTGCCAGCAGCCCAGGACAGGGGGTGACATACAATGAGCAGTTCTTC
>.|TRBV5-6|TRBJ2-5|13|.
CAGGEQGQETQYF
TGTGCCGGGGGGGAACAGGGCCAAGAGACCCAGTACTTC
>.|TRBV18|TRBJ2-6|20|.
CASSQLGTGKGSSGANVLTF
TGTGCCAGCTCCCAATTGGGAACGGGGAAAGGCAGTTCTGGGGCCAACGTCCTGACTTTC
>few|TRBV4-1|TRBJ1-1|15|.
CASSHQGSMNTEAFF
TGCGCCAGCAGCCACCAGGGGTCGATGAACACTGAAGCTTTCTTT
>.|TRBV7-9|TRBJ1-3|16|.
CASSLQGFLAGNTIYF
TGTGCCAGCAGCCTACAGGGTTTTCTGGCTGGAAACACCATATATTTT
>.|TRBV7-9|TRBJ1-2|19|.
CASSLSSLMFRNLNYGYTF
TGTGCCAGCAGCTTATCGAGCCTTATGTTCAGGAACCTTAACTATGGCTACACCTTC
>.|TRBV7-9|TRBJ1-1|13|TRBD1
CASRTGGSVEAFF
TGTGCCAGCAGGACAGGGGGATCGGTTGAAGCTTTCTTT
>few|TRBV25-1|TRBJ1-4|16|.
CASSEFGPETNEKLFF
TGTGCCAGCAGTGAATTTGGACCGGAAACTAATGAAAAACTGTTTTTT
>.|TRBV4-1|TRBJ2-5|15|.
CASSQEGRSQETQYF
TGCGCCAGCAGCCAAGAGGGCCGCTCCCAAGAGACCCAGTACTTC
>.|TRBV6-6|TRBJ2-7|12|.
CASSPNTYEQYF
TGTGCCAGCAGCCCCAATACCTACGAGCAGTACTTC
>few|TRBV18|TRBJ2-1|15|TRBD1
CASSPPGQIYNEQFF
TGTGCCAGCTCACCGCCGGGACAGATCTACAATGAGCAGTTCTTC
>.|TRBV15|TRBJ2-7|14|TRBD2
CATSRELAADEQYF
TGTGCCACCAGCAGAGAACTAGCGGCCGACGAGCAGTACTTC
>few|TRBV12-3/TRBV12-4|TRBJ2-1|11|.
CASSLLGTQFF
TGTGCCAGCAGTTTGTTGGGAACGCAGTTCTTC
>many|TRBV20-1|TRBJ2-7|20|TRBD2
CSARAPRTRDYRATPYEQYF
TGCAGTGCTAGAGCACCCCGAACCCGGGACTACCGGGCGACGCCCTACGAGCAGTACTTC
>.|TRBV18|TRBJ1-2|14|.
CASSPLSGDYGYTF
TGTGCCAGCTCACCACTTAGTGGAGACTATGGCTACACCTTC
>few|TRBV5-6|TRBJ1-2|16|.
CASSSRTEPPPYGYTF
TGTGCCAGCAGCTCACGGACAGAGCCCCCACCCTATGGCTACACCTTC
>few|TRBV5-4|TRBJ2-2|16|TRBD1
CASSFNRGTNTGELFF
TGTGCCAGCAGCTTTAACAGGGGGACGAACACCGGGGAGCTGTTTTTT
>few|TRBV5-1|TRBJ1-1|13|TRBD1
CASSAGQGARAFF
TGCGCCAGCTCCGCCGGACAGGGGGCAAGGGCTTTCTTT